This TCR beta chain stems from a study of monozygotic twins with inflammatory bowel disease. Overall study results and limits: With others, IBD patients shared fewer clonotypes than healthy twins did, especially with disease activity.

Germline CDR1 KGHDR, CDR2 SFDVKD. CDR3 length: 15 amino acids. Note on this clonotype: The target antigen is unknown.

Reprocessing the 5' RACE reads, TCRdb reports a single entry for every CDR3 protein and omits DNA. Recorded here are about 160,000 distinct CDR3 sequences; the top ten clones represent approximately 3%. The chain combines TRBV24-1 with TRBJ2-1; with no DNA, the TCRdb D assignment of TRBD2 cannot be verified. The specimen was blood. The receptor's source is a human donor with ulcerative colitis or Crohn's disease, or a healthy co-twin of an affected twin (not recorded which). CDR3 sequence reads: CATSVSGSSYNEQFF.